One and the same sample provided the 4 T cell receptor beta chains below, sequenced in a study of shared clonotypes between healthy human individuals. Data came from immunoSEQ multiplex PCR; TCRdb stores just in-frame clones and leaves some out. The profile shows over a million clones, about 80% of them singletons. The specimen was memory CD4+ T cells sorted from blood. As to subset: CD45RA-negative fraction. The origin of the receptors is a man aged 18 to 29 in good health.

V usage is TRBV29-1 and J usage is TRBJ2-7, with D perhaps matching TRBD2 (6 bases). V shed 4 bases and J shed 7 bases, with 17 bases lying between them. The CDR3 runs 13 residues. Germline CDR1 and CDR2: SQVTM and ANQGSEA. DNA for the CDR3: TGCAGCGTTGGGGGAGACACTGGAGGGGAGCAGTACTTC. Its protein is CSVGGDTGGEQYF.

The chain carries TRBV5-6 and TRBJ1-1; D is undetermined. Germline V lookup: CDR1 SGHDT, CDR2 YYEEEE. The CDR3 covers 16 residues. V was shortened by 4 bases and J by 2 bases, with 18 bases between the two germline ends. The CDR3 region is CASSRGRGQTNTEAFF. The CDR3, as DNA: TGTGCCAGCAGCCGTGGTCGGGGTCAGACTAACACTGAAGCTTTCTTT. Using reference TRBV5-6 and TRBJ1-1 for the parts outside the CDR3, the full variable domain is DAGVTQSPTHLIKTRGQQVTLRCSPKSGHDTVSWYQQALGQGPQFIFQYYEEEERQRGNFPDRFSGHQFPNYSSELNVNALLLGDSALYLCASSRGRGQTNTEAFFGQGTRLTVV.

About this clone: This same CDR3 is encoded by further DNA sequences in the sample. This chain uses TRBV10-3 with TRBJ1-2; D might be TRBD1 (5 bases). This CDR3 has 13 amino acids. V was trimmed by 4 bases and J by 6 bases, leaving 12 bases between them. Per the germline V gene, CDR1 is ENHRY and CDR2 is SYGVKD. For the CDR3, the DNA is TGTGCCATCAGTGGCGGCAGGGAGAATGGCTACACCTTC. Translation gives CAISGGRENGYTF.

The chain links TRBV9 to TRBJ2-7; D is unresolved. This CDR3 contains 12 residues. The V end lost 0 bases, the J end lost 2 bases, and 3 bases lay between the germline ends. In germline, CDR1 is SGDLS, CDR2 YYNGEE. The CDR3 here is CASSVGPYEQYF. In DNA, the CDR3 is TGTGCCAGCAGCGTAGGACCCTACGAGCAGTACTTC.